Below, 26 T cell receptor beta chains from the same sample are listed, as sequenced in a study of CD8 T cells in ankylosing spondylitis. Findings and limits, study-wide: What appeared characteristic of ankylosing spondylitis blood was a TCR beta motif of 7 or 8 highly homologous variants.

One entry per CDR3 protein results from TCRdb running MiXCR on the 5' RACE reads. The sample yields about 440,000 distinct CDR3 sequences, more than 15% seen once. These receptors are not linked to any known antigen. Sequencing was performed on blood, either unsorted or a sorted T cell fraction (not recorded which). The receptors here all came from a male donor with ankylosing spondylitis.

In its sample, this clonotype was seen a few times. This chain uses TRBV5-1 with TRBJ1-1, with D possibly being TRBD1 (6 bases). The CDR3 loop spans 14 amino acids. Trimming removed 4 bases from V and 4 bases from J, with 14 bases in between. CDR1 and CDR2 (germline): SGHRS, YFSETQ. The CDR3 DNA reads TGCGCCAGCAGCACCGACAGGTGGGGCACTGAAGCTTTCTTT. Translation gives CASSTDRWGTEAFF.

The count of this clonotype is one. The chain is built from TRBV30 and TRBJ2-7, with D possibly being TRBD1 or TRBD2 (5 bases each). Germline V gene data show CDR1 as GTSNPN and CDR2 as SVGIG (reference sequence). V was trimmed by 5 bases and J by 0 bases, leaving 20 bases between them. The CDR3 is 16 residues long. DNA of the CDR3: TGTGCCTGGGGTGCCCCCGGGGCTCAGAGCTCCTACGAGCAGTACTTC. Encoded protein: CAWGAPGAQSSYEQYF. Drawing the rest from reference TRBV30 and TRBJ2-7, the complete variable domain is SQTIHQWPATLVQPVGSPLSLECTVEGTSNPNLYWYRQAAGRGLQLLFYSVGIGQISSEVPQNLSASRPQDRQFILSSKKLLLSDSGFYLCAWGAPGAQSSYEQYFGPGTRLTVT.

The chain links TRBV7-3 to TRBJ2-3; weak D call: TRBD2 (6 bases). Trimming removed 1 base at V and 1 base at J, with 9 bases between. The germline gives CDR1 SGHTA, CDR2 FQGTGA. The CDR3 totals 15 residues. CDR3: CASSLIGGGTDTQYF. The CDR3 bases are TGTGCCAGCAGCTTAATCGGAGGGGGCACAGATACGCAGTATTTT.

This clonotype was counted only a few times. The gene calls are TRBV11-2 and TRBJ2-1; 9 nucleotides line up with TRBD2. V trimming: 0 bases; J trimming: 0 bases; junction bases outside the gene matches: 12. CDR3 length: 20 amino acids. Germline-derived CDR1 and CDR2 are SGHAT and FQNNGV. The CDR3 loop is CASSLDLGLAGRSSYNEQFF. The CDR3 nucleotides are TGTGCCAGCAGCTTAGATCTAGGGCTAGCGGGGCGGAGCTCCTACAATGAGCAGTTCTTC.

This clonotype was recorded a few times. The CDR3 DNA is TGTGCCAGCAGCCCCTTAGGGGGCGAAAAACTGTTTTTT. It encodes CASSPLGGEKLFF. This chain connects TRBV7-9 to TRBJ1-4, with TRBD1 matching over 7 bases. This CDR3 is built from 13 residues. After removal of 5 bases from V and 8 bases from J, the junction contained 5 bases not matched to a gene. Germline-derived CDR1 and CDR2 are SEHNR and FQNEAQ (reference sequence).

This clonotype came up a few times. This chain links TRBV20-1 with TRBJ2-1; D may be TRBD2 (6 bases). This CDR3 is built from 18 residues. The germline CDR1 and CDR2 sequences are DFQATT and SNEGSKA (reference sequence). V dropped 0 bases and J dropped 0 bases, with 18 bases sitting between them. The CDR3 sequence: CSARDHAAGRSSYNEQFF. CDR3 nucleotide sequence: TGCAGTGCTAGAGACCACGCCGCGGGGAGGAGCTCCTACAATGAGCAGTTCTTC.

This clonotype showed up many times. The V gene is TRBV29-1, the J gene TRBJ2-7; TRBD2 agrees at 9 bases. The junction had 7 bases not matched to a gene; V was cut back by 0 bases and J by 7 bases. Germline V gene lookup returns CDR1 SQVTM and CDR2 ANQGSEA. The CDR3 extends over 14 amino acids. The CDR3 DNA reads TGCAGCGTTGAAGAAGGTAGCGGGAGAGGGGAGCAGTACTTC. Encoded protein: CSVEEGSGRGEQYF.

The sample holds a few counts of this clonotype. The chain uses TRBV6-1 and TRBJ1-1; 8 nucleotides agree with TRBD1. Germline V gene sequence: CDR1 MNHNS, CDR2 SASEGT. The CDR3 spans 11 residues. V lost 8 bases to trimming and J lost 12 bases; unmatched junction nucleotides: 8. DNA of the CDR3: TGTGCCAGCCTCCGGACAGGGACGACTTTCTTT. Amino acids: CASLRTGTTFF.

This clonotype has more than one count but fewer than ten. V is TRBV14 and J is TRBJ2-1, with D maybe TRBD1 (6 bases). Germline CDR1 SGHDN, CDR2 FVKESK. The CDR3 runs 15 residues. The V and J ends lost 3 bases and 7 bases respectively, with 16 bases between them. Here the CDR3 DNA reads TGTGCCAGCAGCCACCAGGGGCTAGTAGTAAATGAGCAGTTCTTC. Translation gives CASSHQGLVVNEQFF. The whole variable domain, remainder taken from reference TRBV14 and TRBJ2-1, is EAGVTQFPSHSVIEKGQTVTLRCDPISGHDNLYWYRRVMGKEIKFLLHFVKESKQDESGMPNNRFLAERTGGTYSTLKVQPAELEDSGVYFCASSHQGLVVNEQFFGPGTRLTVL.

This clonotype showed up many times. V gene TRBV6-6 combines with J gene TRBJ2-1, with no clear D. From germline, CDR1 is MNHNY and CDR2 SVGAGI (reference sequence). The germline V and J ends were trimmed by 0 bases and 6 bases, with 6 bases remaining between them. CDR3 length: 13 amino acids. CDR3 residues: CASSYSAVNEQFF. CDR3 DNA sequence: TGTGCCAGCAGTTACTCCGCCGTCAATGAGCAGTTCTTC.

The J gene is TRBJ2-7, the V gene TRBV20-1, with 12 bases lining up with TRBD2. The CDR3 covers 15 residues. In germline, CDR1 is DFQATT, CDR2 SNEGSKA (reference sequence). V shed 6 bases, J shed 4 bases, and the junction held 10 bases outside the gene matches. The CDR3 DNA follows: TGCAGTGCCGGCGGGGGACTAGCGGGTTTGTACGAGCAGTACTTC. Translating it yields CSAGGGLAGLYEQYF.

This clonotype has at least ten counts. The chain employs TRBV7-8 and TRBJ1-1; unclear D gene. Germline V gives CDR1 SGHVS, CDR2 FQNEAQ. The CDR3 is made up of 14 amino acids. The V gene lost 5 bases and the J gene lost 1 base, with 11 bases spanning the gap. The DNA of the CDR3 is TGTGCCAGCAGCCCCCGTCGGGGGAACACTGAAGCTTTCTTT. This encodes CASSPRRGNTEAFF.

This clonotype showed up just a few times. The gene calls are TRBV28 and TRBJ2-7; D gene uncertain. Trimming left V 4 bases short and J 3 bases short, with 16 bases between. Germline V gene lookup returns CDR1 MDHEN and CDR2 SYDVKM. The CDR3 is made up of 15 amino acids. CDR3 region: CASSSPRSPDYEQYF. DNA for the CDR3: TGTGCCAGCAGTTCTCCCAGGAGTCCCGACTACGAGCAGTACTTC. Full variable domain (outside the CDR3, taken from reference TRBV28 and TRBJ2-7): DVKVTQSSRYLVKRTGEKVFLECVQDMDHENMFWYRQDPGLGLRLIYFSYDVKMKEKGDIPEGYSVSREKKERFSLILESASTNQTSMYLCASSSPRSPDYEQYFGPGTRLTVT.

This clonotype has a handful of counts. The chain links TRBV12-3 or TRBV12-4 to TRBJ2-4, with unresolved D. Trimming pared 3 bases from V and 0 bases from J, leaving 12 bases between. This CDR3 comprises 16 residues. The CDR3 coding sequence is TGTGCCAGCAGTTTTTCTACGGCCTCAGCCAAAAACATTCAGTACTTC. Translation: CASSFSTASAKNIQYF.

V usage is TRBV7-3 and J usage is TRBJ2-6; D ambiguous. Trimming shortened V by 3 bases and J by 2 bases, and 8 bases separated the two germline ends. The CDR3 covers 15 residues. Germline V CDR1 and CDR2: SGHTA, FQGTGA. The CDR3 nucleotides read TGTGCCAGCAGCTTTATGGGGACTGGGGCCAACGTCCTGACTTTC. Amino acids: CASSFMGTGANVLTF. Looking up the rest from reference TRBV7-3 and TRBJ2-6 gives the full variable domain: GAGVSQTPSNKVTEKGKYVELRCDPISGHTALYWYRQSLGQGPEFLIYFQGTGAADDSGLPNDRFFAVRPEGSVSTLKIQRTERGDSAVYLCASSFMGTGANVLTFGAGSRLTVL.

The V and J genes are TRBV29-1 and TRBJ2-7, with D unresolved. CDR1 is SQVTM and CDR2 is ANQGSEA in the germline V gene. V was pared by 0 bases and J by 3 bases, with 9 bases between. This CDR3 is 13 amino acids long. The CDR3 coding sequence is TGCAGCGTTGAAGATGGGCCCCGCTACGAGCAGTACTTC. The encoded protein is CSVEDGPRYEQYF.

This clonotype turned up a few times. V and J are TRBV12-3 or TRBV12-4 and TRBJ1-5; TRBD1 agrees at 7 bases. Germline trimming cut 7 bases from V and 3 bases from J; bases unmatched to any gene: 9. This CDR3 has 15 residues. The CDR3, as DNA: TGTGCCAGCACCTTGGACAGGCTCCCCAATCAGCCCCAGCATTTT. Protein: CASTLDRLPNQPQHF.

A word on this clonotype: Just one base apart from a much larger clone, this may be a read error. The chain carries TRBV12-3 or TRBV12-4 and TRBJ1-5, with D perhaps TRBD1 (5 bases). V lost 6 bases and J lost 3, with 15 bases in between. This CDR3 has 15 amino acids. CDR3 residues: CASSFGGGANQPQHF. CDR3 DNA: TGTGCCAGCAGCTTTGGGGGAGGAGCCAATCAGCCCCAGCATTTT.

This clonotype came up many times. The CDR3 nucleotides are TGCAGTGCTAGAGACTCTTCGGCAGGGGGAAACACCATATATTTT. Amino acids: CSARDSSAGGNTIYF. The gene calls are TRBV20-1 and TRBJ1-3, with a weak D call TRBD1 (5 bases). The CDR3 length is 15 residues. Germline V gene data show CDR1 as DFQATT and CDR2 as SNEGSKA (reference sequence). Between the trimmed V and J ends, which lost 0 bases and 4 bases, there was a span of 13 bases.

This clonotype was seen more than once but under ten times. This chain uses TRBV5-1 with TRBJ1-6; D might be TRBD1 (6 bases). The CDR3 has 15 residues. The V end lost 0 bases, the J end lost 5 bases, and 9 bases lay between the germline ends. Germline lookup yields CDR1 SGHRS and CDR2 YFSETQ. The CDR3 DNA follows: TGCGCCAGCAGCTTGGAGGGACACCATAATTCACCCCTCCACTTT. As protein: CASSLEGHHNSPLHF.

J is TRBJ1-6 and V is TRBV5-1, with 7 bases fitting TRBD1. The CDR3 has 17 residues. Germline lookup yields CDR1 SGHRS and CDR2 YFSETQ. Trimming cost V 4 bases and J 9 bases; bases outside gene matches: 16. The chain's CDR3 is CASSTGQAARGSSPLHF. The CDR3 bases are TGCGCCAGCAGCACCGGACAGGCGGCCCGAGGTAGTTCACCCCTCCACTTT.

In this sample, this clonotype turned up many times. The chain combines TRBV11-2 with TRBJ2-2; no definite D call. CDR3 length: 15 residues. CDR1 is SGHAT, CDR2 FQNNGV, per germline. The germline V and J ends were trimmed by 5 bases and 7 bases, with 17 bases remaining between them. The CDR3 reads CASSHRPNTGGELFF. CDR3 coding DNA: TGTGCCAGCAGCCATCGACCCAACACGGGCGGGGAGCTGTTTTTT. Drawing the rest from reference TRBV11-2 and TRBJ2-2, the complete variable domain is EAGVAQSPRYKIIEKRQSVAFWCNPISGHATLYWYQQILGQGPKLLIQFQNNGVVDDSQLPKDRFSAERLKGVDSTLKIQPAKLEDSAVYLCASSHRPNTGGELFFGEGSRLTVL.

The chain carries TRBV2 and TRBJ1-6; D possibly corresponds to TRBD1 (6 bases). The CDR3 runs 16 residues. Deletions cut 6 bases from V and 7 bases from J, with 19 bases between. In germline, CDR1 is SNHLY, CDR2 FYNNEI. The CDR3: CASRDDVGGRNSPLHF. The CDR3 nucleotides read TGTGCCAGCAGGGATGATGTCGGGGGCAGGAATTCACCCCTCCACTTT.

Here the CDR3 DNA reads TGTGCCAGCAGTTCCCCCCGGGACTCTAACGCGAAGACCCAGTACTTC. It encodes CASSSPRDSNAKTQYF. This chain connects TRBV6-2 or TRBV6-3 to TRBJ2-5; D might be TRBD2 (6 bases). This CDR3 comprises 16 residues. CDR1 and CDR2 (germline): MNHEY, SVGEGT. V shed 4 bases and J shed 6 bases, with 21 bases lying between them.

This clonotype was seen a single time. A read error may be the cause here, since a much bigger clone is one base away. A read error is likely, as this CDR3 ends without the conserved phenylalanine or tryptophan. V usage is TRBV20-1 and J usage is TRBJ2-1; the D is unclear. This CDR3 has 11 amino acids. CDR1 is DFQATT, CDR2 SNEGSKA, per germline (reference sequence). V was cut by 3 bases and J by 9 bases, with 9 bases left in between. CDR3: CSARAGSEQFI. CDR3 DNA: TGCAGTGCTAGGGCTGGGTCTGAGCAGTTCATC.

The chain links TRBV5-6 to TRBJ2-5; 9 nucleotides match TRBD1. CDR3 length equals 17 residues. Germline V gene data show CDR1 as SGHDT and CDR2 as YYEEEE. Losses at the gene ends were 1 base for V and 1 base for J; bases not matched to a gene: 8. The CDR3 protein is CASSLLIGTGSQETQYF. CDR3 in DNA: TGTGCCAGCAGCTTGTTAATCGGGACAGGGTCCCAAGAGACCCAGTACTTC.